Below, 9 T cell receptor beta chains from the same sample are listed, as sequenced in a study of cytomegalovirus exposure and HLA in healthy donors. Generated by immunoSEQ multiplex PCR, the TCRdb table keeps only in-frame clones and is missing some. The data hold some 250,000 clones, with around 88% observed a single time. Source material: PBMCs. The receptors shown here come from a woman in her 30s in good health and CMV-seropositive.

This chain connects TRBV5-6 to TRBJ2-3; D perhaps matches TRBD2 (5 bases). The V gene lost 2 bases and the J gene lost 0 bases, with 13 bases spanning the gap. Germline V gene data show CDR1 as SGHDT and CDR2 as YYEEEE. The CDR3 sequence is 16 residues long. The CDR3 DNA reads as TGTGCCAGCAGCTTTACCCGGGGAATAAGCACAGATACGCAGTATTTT. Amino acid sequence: CASSFTRGISTDTQYF.

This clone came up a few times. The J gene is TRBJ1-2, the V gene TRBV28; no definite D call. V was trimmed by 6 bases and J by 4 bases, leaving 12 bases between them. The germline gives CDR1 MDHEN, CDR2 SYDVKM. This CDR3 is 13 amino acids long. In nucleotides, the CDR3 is TGTGCCAGCAGAGTGCGGTCCGTCTATGGCTACACCTTC. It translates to CASRVRSVYGYTF.

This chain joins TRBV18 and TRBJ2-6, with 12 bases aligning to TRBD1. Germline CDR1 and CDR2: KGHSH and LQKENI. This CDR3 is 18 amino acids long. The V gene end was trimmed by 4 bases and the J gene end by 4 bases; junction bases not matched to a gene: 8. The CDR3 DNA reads TGTGCCAGCTCACGGACCGGGACAGGGGGCTCGGGGGCCAACGTCCTGACTTTC. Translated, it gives CASSRTGTGGSGANVLTF.

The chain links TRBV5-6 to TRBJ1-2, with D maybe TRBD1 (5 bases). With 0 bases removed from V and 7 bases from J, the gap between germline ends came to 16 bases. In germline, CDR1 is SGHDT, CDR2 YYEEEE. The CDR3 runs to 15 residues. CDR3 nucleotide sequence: TGTGCCAGCAGCTTGGCGGACATTGGGTTTATTGGCTACACCTTC. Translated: CASSLADIGFIGYTF.

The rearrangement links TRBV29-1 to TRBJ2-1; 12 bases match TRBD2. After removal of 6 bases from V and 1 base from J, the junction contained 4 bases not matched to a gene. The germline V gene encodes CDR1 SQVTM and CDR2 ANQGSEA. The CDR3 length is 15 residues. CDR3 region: CSVRLAGASYNEQFF. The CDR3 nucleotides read TGCAGCGTGCGACTAGCGGGAGCGTCCTACAATGAGCAGTTCTTC.

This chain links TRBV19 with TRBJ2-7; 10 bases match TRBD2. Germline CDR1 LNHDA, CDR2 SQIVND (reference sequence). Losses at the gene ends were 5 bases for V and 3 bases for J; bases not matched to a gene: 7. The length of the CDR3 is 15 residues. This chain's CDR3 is CASSEPGLAFYEQYF. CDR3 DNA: TGTGCCAGTAGTGAACCGGGACTAGCGTTCTACGAGCAGTACTTC.

The CDR3 DNA reads as TGCAGCGTTGTGAGGCGGAACACCGGGGAGCTGTTTTTT. The encoded protein is CSVVRRNTGELFF. The genes are TRBV29-1 and TRBJ2-2; D unresolved. Looked up from germline, CDR1 is SQVTM and CDR2 is ANQGSEA. The CDR3 covers 13 residues. Trimming removed 4 bases at V and 1 base at J, with 7 bases between.

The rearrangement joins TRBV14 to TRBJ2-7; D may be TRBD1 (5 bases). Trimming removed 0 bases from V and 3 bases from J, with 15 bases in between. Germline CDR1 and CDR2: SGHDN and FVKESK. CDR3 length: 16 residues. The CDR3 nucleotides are TGTGCCAGCAGCCAAGATCTTCCGAAGGGGATCTACGAGCAGTACTTC. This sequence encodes CASSQDLPKGIYEQYF.

Written as DNA, the CDR3 is TGTGCCTGGAGTAAAGAGAGCTCTGGAAACACCATATATTTT. Translation: CAWSKESSGNTIYF. This chain connects TRBV30 to TRBJ1-3; D is unresolved. The CDR3 extends over 14 amino acids. V gave up 2 bases and J gave up 0 bases, with 8 bases separating them. Germline-derived CDR1 and CDR2 are GTSNPN and SVGIG (reference sequence). The full variable domain, its missing parts supplied by reference TRBV30 and TRBJ1-3, is SQTIHQWPATLVQPVGSPLSLECTVEGTSNPNLYWYRQAAGRGLQLLFYSVGIGQISSEVPQNLSASRPQDRQFILSSKKLLLSDSGFYLCAWSKESSGNTIYFGEGSWLTVV.